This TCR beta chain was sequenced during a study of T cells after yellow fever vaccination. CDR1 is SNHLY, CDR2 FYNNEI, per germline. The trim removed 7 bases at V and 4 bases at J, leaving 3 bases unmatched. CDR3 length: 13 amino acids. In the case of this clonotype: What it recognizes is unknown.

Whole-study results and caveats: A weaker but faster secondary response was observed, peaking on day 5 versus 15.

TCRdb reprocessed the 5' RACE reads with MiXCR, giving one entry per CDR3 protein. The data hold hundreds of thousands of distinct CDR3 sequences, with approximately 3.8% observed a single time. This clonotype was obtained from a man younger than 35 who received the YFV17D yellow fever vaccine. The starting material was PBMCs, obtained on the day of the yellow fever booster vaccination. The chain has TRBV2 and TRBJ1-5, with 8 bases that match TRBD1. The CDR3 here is CASKGTGNQPQHF. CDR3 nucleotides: TGTGCCAGCAAGGGGACAGGAAATCAGCCCCAGCATTTT.